This entry lists 16 T cell receptor beta chains sequenced from one sample in a study of blood T cell repertoires in COVID-19. This table comes from immunoSEQ multiplex PCR, and its TCRdb copy is limited to in-frame clones, with some not included. The sample includes about 400,000 clones, approximately 89% seen only once; the top ten take less than 2%. The sequenced sample was PBMCs or T cells enriched from blood (not recorded which). Every receptor here comes from a woman in her thirties who had recovered from COVID-19.

V is TRBV11-1 and J is TRBJ2-3, with TRBD2 as a possible D gene (6 bases). CDR3 length equals 15 residues. From germline, CDR1 is SGHAT and CDR2 FQDESV (reference sequence). The V and J ends lost 1 base and 1 base respectively, with 9 bases between them. The CDR3 DNA reads TGTGCCAGCAGCTTAGGAGCTAGCGGCACAGATACGCAGTATTTT. Amino acids: CASSLGASGTDTQYF.

The rearrangement joins TRBV6-5 to TRBJ1-1; 7 bases match TRBD1. The CDR3 is made up of 15 amino acids. V was clipped by 6 bases and J by 1 base; unmatched bases: 8. Germline V CDR1 and CDR2: MNHEY, SVGAGI. In DNA form, the CDR3 reads TGTGCCAGCAGGAGGGACAGAGGGGGGAACACTGAAGCTTTCTTT. This sequence encodes CASRRDRGGNTEAFF.

CDR3 in DNA: TGCGCCAGCAGCCAAGATCTAGTAACGCTGGGCACTGAAGCTTTCTTT. Its protein is CASSQDLVTLGTEAFF. The rearrangement joins TRBV4-1 to TRBJ1-1; D is unclear. There are 16 residues in the CDR3. Trimming pared 0 bases from V and 4 bases from J, leaving 15 bases between. The germline gives CDR1 MGHRA, CDR2 YSYEKL.

CDR3 sequence: CASSQGRVQPQHF. The CDR3 DNA follows: TGTGCCAGTAGTCAGGGGAGGGTTCAGCCCCAGCATTTT. This rearrangement joins TRBV19 to TRBJ1-5; weak D call: TRBD1 (6 bases). The V gene's germline CDR1 is LNHDA and CDR2 SQIVND (reference sequence). This CDR3 is built from 13 residues. V was pared by 5 bases and J by 6 bases, with 11 bases between.

The rearrangement links TRBV18 to TRBJ2-1, with 14 bases that match TRBD2. The CDR3 has 16 amino acids. The trim removed 2 bases at V and 6 bases at J, leaving 3 bases unmatched. The germline gives CDR1 KGHSH, CDR2 LQKENI. CDR3 region: CASSPYGLAGGNEQFF. The CDR3, as DNA: TGTGCCAGCTCACCATATGGACTAGCGGGAGGCAATGAGCAGTTCTTC.

In DNA, the CDR3 is TGTGCCAGCAGCCCCCGGACAGGGCCTAACTATGGCTACACCTTC. It codes for CASSPRTGPNYGYTF. V gene TRBV9 combines with J gene TRBJ1-2, with TRBD1 matching 8 bases. Germline trimming cut 4 bases from V and 0 bases from J; bases unmatched to any gene: 5. CDR1 is SGDLS, CDR2 YYNGEE, per germline. The CDR3 loop spans 15 amino acids. The entire variable domain, with the rest obtained from reference TRBV9 and TRBJ1-2, is as follows: DSGVTQTPKHLITATGQRVTLRCSPRSGDLSVYWYQQSLDQGLQFLIQYYNGEERAKGNILERFSAQQFPDLHSELNLSSLELGDSALYFCASSPRTGPNYGYTFGSGTRLTVV.

The chain uses TRBV7-2 and TRBJ2-1, with TRBD2 identical over 7 bases. The CDR3 is 14 residues long. Germline CDR1 and CDR2: SGHTA and FQGNSA. J was trimmed by 7 bases and V by 5 bases; bases with no gene match: 8. The CDR3 DNA reads TGTGCCAGCAGCCCCGGGGGGAGTACTAATGAGCAGTTCTTC. The encoded protein is CASSPGGSTNEQFF.

The V and J genes are TRBV5-4 and TRBJ1-3, with D unclear. Between the trimmed V and J ends, which lost 4 bases and 2 bases, there was a span of 10 bases. Germline CDR1 reads SGHNT; CDR2 reads YYREEE (reference sequence). The CDR3 runs to 14 residues. The CDR3 sequence: CASSKQLPGNTIYF. CDR3 coding DNA: TGTGCCAGCAGCAAACAGCTACCTGGAAACACCATATATTTT.

The rearrangement uses TRBV19 and TRBJ2-1; 9 nucleotides agree with TRBD1. Looked up from germline, CDR1 is LNHDA and CDR2 is SQIVND (reference sequence). V shed 5 bases, J shed 5 bases, and the junction held 7 bases outside the gene matches. The CDR3 runs 15 residues. CDR3 region: CASSPDRTGDNEQFF. In DNA form, the CDR3 reads TGTGCCAGTAGTCCAGACAGGACAGGGGACAATGAGCAGTTCTTC.

The chain has TRBV5-1 and TRBJ1-2; D possibly corresponds to TRBD1 (6 bases). CDR1 and CDR2 from the germline V gene are SGHRS and YFSETQ. The CDR3 runs 16 residues. Trimming stripped 4 bases from V and 1 base from J, with 17 bases between. The CDR3, as DNA: TGCGCCAGCAGCCCGGGTGGGGGGGCTGGTAACTATGGCTACACCTTC. Translation gives CASSPGGGAGNYGYTF.

The chain links TRBV7-8 to TRBJ1-4; TRBD1 matches 9 bases. Per the germline V gene, CDR1 is SGHVS and CDR2 is FQNEAQ. V gave up 5 bases and J gave up 7 bases; unmatched junction bases: 20. This CDR3 region has 19 residues. Here the CDR3 reads CASSPSPGTGPGESEKLFF. The DNA of the CDR3 is TGTGCCAGCAGCCCTAGTCCAGGGACAGGGCCGGGGGAGAGTGAAAAACTGTTTTTT.

This clone has more than one count but fewer than ten. The rearrangement links TRBV6-1 to TRBJ2-1; 9 bases agree with TRBD2. The germline gives CDR1 MNHNS, CDR2 SASEGT. The CDR3 extends over 15 amino acids. V shed 1 base, J shed 8 bases, and the junction held 6 bases outside the gene matches. CDR3 coding DNA: TGTGCCAGCAGTGAAGGGATAGCGGGAGTAGATGAGCAGTTCTTC. Its translation: CASSEGIAGVDEQFF.

V is TRBV4-1 and J is TRBJ1-4; TRBD1 agrees at 8 bases. CDR1 is MGHRA and CDR2 is YSYEKL in the germline V gene. The CDR3 length is 17 residues. V lost 0 bases and J lost 7; bases outside the gene matches: 10. The CDR3 DNA sequence: TGCGCCAGCAGCCAAGAAGAGGGATCAGGGGGCTCTGAAAAACTGTTTTTT. Translated: CASSQEEGSGGSEKLFF.

This chain connects TRBV28 to TRBJ1-5; D is unclear. Germline-derived CDR1 and CDR2 are MDHEN and SYDVKM. V was trimmed by 4 bases and J by 5 bases, leaving 21 bases between them. The CDR3 runs 17 residues. The CDR3: CASSSPSKKSRDQPQHF. For the CDR3, the DNA is TGTGCCAGCAGTTCCCCGTCTAAGAAGTCGCGCGATCAGCCCCAGCATTTT. Full variable domain (missing parts from reference TRBV28 and TRBJ1-5): DVKVTQSSRYLVKRTGEKVFLECVQDMDHENMFWYRQDPGLGLRLIYFSYDVKMKEKGDIPEGYSVSREKKERFSLILESASTNQTSMYLCASSSPSKKSRDQPQHFGDGTRLSIL.

The rearrangement uses TRBV6-2 or TRBV6-3 and TRBJ2-6; possible D gene TRBD1, 5 bases. V was shortened by 6 bases and J by 3 bases, with 15 bases between the two germline ends. The CDR3 covers 16 residues. Germline values: CDR1 MNHEY, CDR2 SVGEGT. The CDR3 DNA follows: TGTGCCAGCAGCCGCCCGAGTAGGGGTGGGGCCAACGTCCTGACTTTC. Translated: CASSRPSRGGANVLTF.

In regard to this clone: Other DNA sequences from this sample encode an identical CDR3 as well. The chain uses TRBV18 and TRBJ1-2, with D perhaps TRBD1 (5 bases). The CDR3 is made up of 12 amino acids. Trimming stripped 0 bases from V and 7 bases from J, with 6 bases between. The germline CDR1 and CDR2 sequences are KGHSH and LQKENI. Here the CDR3 reads CASSPPGGGYTF. CDR3 nucleotides: TGTGCCAGCTCACCACCGGGGGGTGGCTACACCTTC.